This T cell receptor beta chain was retrieved from a study of regulatory T cells in long-lasting Graves disease. Whole-study context: Disease was considered persistent Graves' disease after over 5 years of antithyroid drugs (with positive TSH receptor antibodies). The study's findings and limits: Favored usage of TRBV28, TRBJ1-2 and TRBJ2-5 was recorded in persistent disease.

The sample holds a few counts of this clonotype. Its antigen remains unknown. The sample's time point: persistent/refractory GD, antithyroid drugs over 5 years with positive TRAb. PBMCs provided the RNA from which the TCR library was made. This CDR3 has 15 amino acids. With 0 bases removed from V and 4 bases from J, the gap between germline ends came to 9 bases. The germline CDR1 and CDR2 sequences are SGHTA and FQGTGA. To make TCR beta libraries, researchers used iRepertoire HTBI primers and Arm-PCR of CDR3 regions. Per the study methods: In the combined samples, approximately 62 TRBV and more than twelve TRBJ segments were identified. Each CDR3 protein is one row after TCRdb ran MiXCR on the multiplex PCR reads. The V and J calls, along with clone size, are taken from TCRdb and not from the paper's own processing. This table has more than 350,000 distinct CDR3 sequences, roughly a fifth appearing once.

The sequence was collected from a female donor with Graves disease. The chain recombines TRBV7-3 with TRBJ2-2; D unclear. The sequencing used peripheral blood mononuclear cells (PBMCs), collected when the disease was refractory, from a patient treated with antithyroid drugs. The CDR3 loop reads CASSLTPTGTGELFF. The CDR3 coding sequence is TGTGCCAGCAGCTTAACCCCAACGGGCACCGGGGAGCTGTTTTTT.